This T cell receptor (beta chain) was found in a study of cytomegalovirus exposure and HLA in healthy donors. Study findings and constraints: Across donors, presence/absence analyses took sequencing depth to be roughly uniform. Fewer N-insertions (relative to the roughly 610-donor mean) were reportedly seen in an Asian-associated ancestry cluster in a later analysis.

Trimming removed 7 bases from V and 3 bases from J, with 16 bases in between. The CDR3 is made up of 14 amino acids. Germline CDR1 SGHRS, CDR2 YFSETQ. With regard to this clone: Its antigen is not known.

The PCR was carried out with 60 Vbeta primers and 13 Jbeta primers. Generated by immunoSEQ multiplex PCR, the TCRdb table keeps only in-frame clones and is missing some. The sample shows about 150,000 clones, about 75% of them seen only once. Sequenced input: PBMCs. The source is a woman in her forties in good health and CMV-seronegative. The chain links TRBV5-1 to TRBJ2-5; D gene uncertain. DNA of the CDR3: TGCGCCAGCGGCCCCTGGAGAGAGAAAGAGACCCAGTACTTC. This sequence encodes CASGPWREKETQYF. Looking up the rest from reference TRBV5-1 and TRBJ2-5 gives the full variable domain: KAGVTQTPRYLIKTRGQQVTLSCSPISGHRSVSWYQQTPGQGLQFLFEYFSETQRNKGNFPGRFSGRQFSNSRSEMNVSTLELGDSALYLCASGPWREKETQYFGPGTRLLVL.